This T cell receptor (beta chain) was sequenced during a study of metastatic and nonmetastatic thyroid tumors. About the study: The study looked at repertoires side by side in blood and in tumor or nodule tissue from malignant and benign thyroid patients. Whole-study results and caveats: As reported, TCR beta diversity in blood and tumor was significantly higher in malignant thyroid tumors than in benign nodules.

Trimming took 3 bases from V and 0 from J, leaving 9 bases between them. Germline V gene data show CDR1 as SGHNT and CDR2 as YENEEA. The CDR3 length is 15 residues. All patients were untreated before thyroid surgery. In the authors' workflow: Clinicopathological groups of papillary thyroid cancer showed CDR3 differences that were used to build a distant-metastasis classifier. TCRdb reanalyzed the PCR reads via MiXCR. The V and J calls were not made by the authors but by TCRdb's processing. The sample consists of 20,000 to 25,000 clones, roughly a quarter of them appearing once. This clone was detected many times. Its specificity is unknown.

This chain links TRBV11-3 with TRBJ1-3; possibly TRBD1 for D (5 bases). The TCR comes from a male donor with papillary thyroid cancer or a benign thyroid nodule (not recorded which). Some clones in this sample may be carry-over from other donors' samples. The sample taken for sequencing was tumor tissue. The CDR3 coding sequence is TGTGCCAGCAGCTTGGGACGGAACTCTGGAAACACCATATATTTT. Residues: CASSLGRNSGNTIYF.